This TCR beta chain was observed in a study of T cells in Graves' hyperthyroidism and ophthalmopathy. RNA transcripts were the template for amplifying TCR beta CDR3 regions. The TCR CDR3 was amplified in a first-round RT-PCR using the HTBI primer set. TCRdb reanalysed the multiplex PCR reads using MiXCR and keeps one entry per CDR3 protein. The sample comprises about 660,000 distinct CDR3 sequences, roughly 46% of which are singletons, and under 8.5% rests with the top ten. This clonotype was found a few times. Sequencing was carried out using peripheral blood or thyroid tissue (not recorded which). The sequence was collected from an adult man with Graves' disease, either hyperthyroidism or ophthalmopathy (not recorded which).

CDR3 bases: TGCAGTGCTAGAGGCTGGACAGTAAATGAAAAACTGTTTTTT. It translates to CSARGWTVNEKLFF. This chain connects TRBV20-1 to TRBJ1-4; possible D gene TRBD1, 6 bases. V lost 1 base and J lost 5, with 11 bases in between. This CDR3 is 14 amino acids long. The germline gives CDR1 DFQATT, CDR2 SNEGSKA (reference sequence).